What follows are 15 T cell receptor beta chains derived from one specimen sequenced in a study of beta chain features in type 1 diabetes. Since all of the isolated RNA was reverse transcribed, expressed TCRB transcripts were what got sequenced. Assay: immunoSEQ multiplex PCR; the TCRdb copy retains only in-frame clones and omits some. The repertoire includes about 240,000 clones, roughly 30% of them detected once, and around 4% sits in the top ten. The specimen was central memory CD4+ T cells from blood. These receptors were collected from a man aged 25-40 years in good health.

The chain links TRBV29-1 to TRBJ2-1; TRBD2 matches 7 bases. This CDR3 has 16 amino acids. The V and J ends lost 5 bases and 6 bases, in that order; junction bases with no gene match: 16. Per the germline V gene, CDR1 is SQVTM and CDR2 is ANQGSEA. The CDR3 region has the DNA TGCAGCGTTCGGGCCCAACGGGGGGAGATCGGCAATGAGCAGTTCTTC. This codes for CSVRAQRGEIGNEQFF.

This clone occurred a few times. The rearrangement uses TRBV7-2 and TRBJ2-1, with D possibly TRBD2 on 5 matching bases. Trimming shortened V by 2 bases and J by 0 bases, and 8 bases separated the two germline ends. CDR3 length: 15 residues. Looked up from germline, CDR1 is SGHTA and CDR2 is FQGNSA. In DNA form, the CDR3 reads TGTGCCAGCAGCTTAAGTGGGAGCTCCTACAATGAGCAGTTCTTC. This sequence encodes CASSLSGSSYNEQFF.

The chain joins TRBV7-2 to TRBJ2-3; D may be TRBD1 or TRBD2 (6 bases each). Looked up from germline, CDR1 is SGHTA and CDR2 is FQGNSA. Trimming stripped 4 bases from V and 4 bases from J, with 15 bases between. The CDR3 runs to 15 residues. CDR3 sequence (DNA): TGTGCCAGCAGCTCTAGAATGGGGGGCGCAGATACGCAGTATTTT. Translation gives CASSSRMGGADTQYF. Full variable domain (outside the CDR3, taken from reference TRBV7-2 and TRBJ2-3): GAGVSQSPSNKVTEKGKDVELRCDPISGHTALYWYRQSLGQGLEFLIYFQGNSAPDKSGLPSDRFSAERTGGSVSTLTIQRTQQEDSAVYLCASSSRMGGADTQYFGPGTRLTVL.

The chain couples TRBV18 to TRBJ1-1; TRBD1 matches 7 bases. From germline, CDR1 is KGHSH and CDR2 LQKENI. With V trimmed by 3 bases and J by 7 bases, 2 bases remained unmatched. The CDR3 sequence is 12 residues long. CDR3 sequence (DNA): TGTGCCAGCTCACCCCGGACAGGTGAAGCTTTCTTT. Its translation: CASSPRTGEAFF.

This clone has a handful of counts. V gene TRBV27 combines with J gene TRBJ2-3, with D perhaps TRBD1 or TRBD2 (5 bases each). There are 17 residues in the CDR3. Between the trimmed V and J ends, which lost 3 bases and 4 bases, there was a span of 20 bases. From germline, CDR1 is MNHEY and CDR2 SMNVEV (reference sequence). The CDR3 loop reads CASSLVLGPYKADTQYF. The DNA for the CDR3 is TGTGCCAGCAGTTTGGTCCTGGGACCCTACAAAGCAGATACGCAGTATTTT.

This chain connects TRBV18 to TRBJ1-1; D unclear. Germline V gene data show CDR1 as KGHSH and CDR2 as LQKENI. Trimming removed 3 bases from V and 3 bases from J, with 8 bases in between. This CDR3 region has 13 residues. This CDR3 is CASSPMVDTEAFF. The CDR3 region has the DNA TGTGCCAGCTCACCGATGGTGGACACTGAAGCTTTCTTT.

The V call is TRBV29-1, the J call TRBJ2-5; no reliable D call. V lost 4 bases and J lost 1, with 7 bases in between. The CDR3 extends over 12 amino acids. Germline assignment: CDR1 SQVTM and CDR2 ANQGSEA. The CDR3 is CSVAVSQETQYF. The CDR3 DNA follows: TGCAGCGTTGCCGTCAGCCAAGAGACCCAGTACTTC.

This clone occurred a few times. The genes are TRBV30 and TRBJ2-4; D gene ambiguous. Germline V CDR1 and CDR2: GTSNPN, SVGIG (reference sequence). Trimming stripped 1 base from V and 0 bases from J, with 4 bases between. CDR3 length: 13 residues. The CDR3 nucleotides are TGTGCCTGGAGTGGGGGAGCCAAAAACATTCAGTACTTC. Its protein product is CAWSGGAKNIQYF.

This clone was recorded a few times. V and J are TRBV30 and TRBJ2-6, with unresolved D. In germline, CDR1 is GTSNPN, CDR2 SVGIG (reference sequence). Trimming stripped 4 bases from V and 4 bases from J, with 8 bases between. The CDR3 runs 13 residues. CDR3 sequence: CAWNEGGANVLTF. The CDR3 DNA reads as TGTGCCTGGAATGAAGGCGGGGCCAACGTCCTGACTTTC.

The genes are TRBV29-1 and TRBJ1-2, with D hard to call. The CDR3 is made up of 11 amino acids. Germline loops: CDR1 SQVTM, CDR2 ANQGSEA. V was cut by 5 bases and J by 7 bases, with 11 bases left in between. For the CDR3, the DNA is TGCAGCGTTATGGGGTCTGGTGGCTACACCTTC. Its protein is CSVMGSGGYTF.

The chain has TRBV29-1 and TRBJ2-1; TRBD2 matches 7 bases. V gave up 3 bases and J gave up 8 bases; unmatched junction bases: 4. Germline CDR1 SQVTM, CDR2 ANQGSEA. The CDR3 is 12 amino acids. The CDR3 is CSVEGGGYEQFF. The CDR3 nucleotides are TGCAGCGTTGAGGGGGGAGGGTATGAGCAGTTCTTC.

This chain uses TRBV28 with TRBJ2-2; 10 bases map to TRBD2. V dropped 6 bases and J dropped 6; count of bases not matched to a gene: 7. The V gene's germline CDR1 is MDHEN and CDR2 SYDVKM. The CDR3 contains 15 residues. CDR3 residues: CASSSGTSVAGELFF. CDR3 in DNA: TGTGCCAGCAGCTCCGGGACTAGCGTTGCCGGGGAGCTGTTTTTT.

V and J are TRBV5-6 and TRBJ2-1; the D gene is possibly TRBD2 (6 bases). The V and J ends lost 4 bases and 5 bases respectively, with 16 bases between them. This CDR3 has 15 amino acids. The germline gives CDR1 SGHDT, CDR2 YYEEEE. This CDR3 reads CASSPGTPTHNEQFF. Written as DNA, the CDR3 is TGTGCCAGCAGCCCCGGGACTCCCACCCACAATGAGCAGTTCTTC.

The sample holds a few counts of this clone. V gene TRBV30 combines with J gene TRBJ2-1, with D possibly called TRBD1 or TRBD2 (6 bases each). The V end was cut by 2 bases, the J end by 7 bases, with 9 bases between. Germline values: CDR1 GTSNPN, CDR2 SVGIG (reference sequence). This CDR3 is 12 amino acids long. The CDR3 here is CAWSRGGNEQFF. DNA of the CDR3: TGTGCCTGGAGTAGAGGGGGGAATGAGCAGTTCTTC.

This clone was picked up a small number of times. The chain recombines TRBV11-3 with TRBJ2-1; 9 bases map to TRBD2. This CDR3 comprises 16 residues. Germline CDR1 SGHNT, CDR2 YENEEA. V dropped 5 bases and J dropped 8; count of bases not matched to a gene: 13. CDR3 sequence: CASSPRGSGSGDEQFF. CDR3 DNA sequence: TGTGCCAGCAGCCCCCGCGGTAGCGGGAGCGGGGATGAGCAGTTCTTC.